These 3 T cell receptor beta chains originate from one sample sequenced in a study of T cells in narcolepsy. Profiling relied on immunoSEQ multiplex PCR, and the TCRdb table lists in-frame clones only, not all of them. Seen here are about 34,000 clones, around four fifths observed once, and the top ten hold nearly 2.5%. Input material: CD45RA- memory CD4+ T cells from PBMCs. The source of these receptors is a human donor with narcolepsy.

CDR3 region: CASSPTGDTIYF. In DNA form, the CDR3 reads TGTGCCAGCAGCCCGACAGGGGACACCATATATTTT. The chain uses TRBV7-8 and TRBJ1-3, with 8 positions matching TRBD1. The germline V gene has CDR1 SGHVS and CDR2 FQNEAQ. The trim removed 5 bases at V and 8 bases at J, leaving 2 bases unmatched. The CDR3 covers 12 residues.

The rearrangement links TRBV6-1 to TRBJ1-5; unclear D gene. The V end lost 3 bases, the J end lost 6 bases, and 15 bases lay between the germline ends. Germline CDR1 is MNHNS and CDR2 is SASEGT. The CDR3 runs to 15 residues. The CDR3 bases are TGTGCCAGCAGTGAGGGGAGCAGGTACTCTCAGCCCCAGCATTTT. This gives the protein CASSEGSRYSQPQHF.

The rearrangement links TRBV6-1 to TRBJ1-2; the match to TRBD1 covers 7 bases. V shed 8 bases and J 2 bases; nucleotides not matched to a gene: 8. CDR3 length: 14 amino acids. In germline, CDR1 is MNHNS, CDR2 SASEGT. The CDR3 sequence: CASHERDRNYGYTF. CDR3 DNA: TGTGCCAGCCACGAACGGGACAGAAACTATGGCTACACCTTC.